The 23 T cell receptor beta chains below were found in one sample sequenced in a study of cytomegalovirus exposure and HLA in healthy donors. Use of 60 Vbeta and 13 Jbeta primers characterized the PCR. Only in-frame clones appear in the TCRdb table, and some are missing; sequencing was by immunoSEQ multiplex PCR. In the table there are some 190,000 clones, approximately 70% of which are singletons. The sample taken for sequencing was PBMCs. Receptor source: a woman aged 25 to 39 in good health and CMV-seropositive.

The V and J genes are TRBV29-1 and TRBJ1-1; no firm D call. This CDR3 region has 11 residues. Trimming left V 3 bases short and J 1 base short, with 3 bases between. Germline CDR1 SQVTM, CDR2 ANQGSEA. The CDR3: CSVDRNTEAFF. CDR3 bases: TGCAGCGTTGATAGGAACACTGAAGCTTTCTTT. The full variable domain, completed using reference TRBV29-1 and TRBJ1-1, is SAVISQKPSRDICQRGTSLTIQCQVDSQVTMMFWYRQQPGQSLTLIATANQGSEATYESGFVIDKFPISRPNLTFSTLTVSNMSPEDSSIYLCSVDRNTEAFFGQGTRLTVV.

The chain has TRBV4-1 and TRBJ2-5, with D hard to call. Trimming took 3 bases from V and 3 from J, leaving 5 bases between them. The V gene's germline CDR1 is MGHRA and CDR2 YSYEKL. The CDR3 spans 12 residues. The CDR3 sequence is CASSHPEETQYF. DNA of the CDR3: TGCGCCAGCAGCCACCCCGAAGAGACCCAGTACTTC.

This clone showed up just a few times. This chain connects TRBV19 to TRBJ1-2; D may be TRBD1 (5 bases). This CDR3 has 13 amino acids. Germline V gene sequence: CDR1 LNHDA, CDR2 SQIVND (reference sequence). Trimming shortened V by 7 bases and J by 5 bases, and 14 bases separated the two germline ends. Written as DNA, the CDR3 is TGTGCCAGTACGATTGAGGGGAGGTATGGCTACACCTTC. Residues: CASTIEGRYGYTF.

The V call is TRBV19, the J call TRBJ2-7; tentatively, D is TRBD1 (6 bases). CDR3 size: 14 residues. Per the germline V gene, CDR1 is LNHDA and CDR2 is SQIVND (reference sequence). V gave up 5 bases and J gave up 0 bases, with 11 bases separating them. The CDR3 nucleotides are TGTGCCAGTAGTGATAGGGACACCTCCTACGAGCAGTACTTC. Translating gives CASSDRDTSYEQYF.

This clone has only one observation. This chain uses TRBV7-9 with TRBJ2-7; 7 bases are a match to TRBD2. J was trimmed by 1 base and V by 5 bases; bases with no gene match: 5. Looked up from germline, CDR1 is SEHNR and CDR2 is FQNEAQ (reference sequence). The CDR3 is 14 residues long. Here the CDR3 reads CASSPVGGSYEQYF. In DNA, the CDR3 is TGTGCCAGCAGCCCGGTGGGAGGGTCCTACGAGCAGTACTTC. The complete variable domain, with remaining parts taken from reference TRBV7-9 and TRBJ2-7, reads DTGVSQNPRHKITKRGQNVTFRCDPISEHNRLYWYRQTLGQGPEFLTYFQNEAQLEKSRLLSDRFSAERPKGSFSTLEIQRTEQGDSAMYLCASSPVGGSYEQYFGPGTRLTVT.

The chain employs TRBV6-4 and TRBJ2-1; no clear D. Trimming removed 8 bases at V and 1 base at J, with 3 bases between. The CDR3 contains 11 residues. Germline V gives CDR1 MRHNA, CDR2 SNTAGT. The CDR3 here is CASRSYNEQFF. CDR3 coding DNA: TGTGCCAGCCGGTCCTACAATGAGCAGTTCTTC.

The rearrangement joins TRBV19 to TRBJ2-2; 8 bases agree with TRBD2. This CDR3 region has 14 residues. With 2 bases clipped from V and 10 bases from J, the junction kept 6 bases outside the gene matches. In germline, CDR1 is LNHDA, CDR2 SQIVND (reference sequence). CDR3 DNA sequence: TGTGCCAGTAGTATATTTGGTAGCGGGGAGGAGCTGTTTTTT. Its protein product is CASSIFGSGEELFF.

This clone has just one count. The chain has TRBV9 and TRBJ2-2; a possible D gene is TRBD2 (6 bases). This CDR3 has 15 residues. Deletions cut 2 bases from V and 6 bases from J, with 14 bases between. Germline CDR1 SGDLS, CDR2 YYNGEE. Written as DNA, the CDR3 is TGTGCCAGCAGCGTTGGGGAGGTATGGGCCGGGGAGCTGTTTTTT. This gives the protein CASSVGEVWAGELFF.

This clone occurred once. The rearrangement joins TRBV11-2 to TRBJ2-7; 10 nucleotides match TRBD2. V dropped 4 bases and J dropped 7; count of bases not matched to a gene: 10. CDR3 size: 15 residues. Germline CDR1 and CDR2: SGHAT and FQNNGV. DNA for the CDR3: TGTGCCAGCAGCTCGACGGCTAGCGGGAGTCAAGAGCAGTACTTC. It yields the protein CASSSTASGSQEQYF.

This chain uses TRBV29-1 with TRBJ2-1; 10 nucleotides align to TRBD2. CDR3 length: 18 residues. V trimming: 1 base; J trimming: 2 bases; junction bases outside the gene matches: 11. The germline V gene has CDR1 SQVTM and CDR2 ANQGSEA. The CDR3 sequence is CSVEGILAGRAAYNEQFF. CDR3 sequence (DNA): TGCAGCGTTGAAGGGATACTAGCGGGAAGGGCTGCCTACAATGAGCAGTTCTTC.

V usage is TRBV25-1 and J usage is TRBJ2-7, with 7 nucleotides matching TRBD1. V lost 5 bases, J lost 2 bases, and 9 bases stayed unmatched. The CDR3 runs 15 residues. Germline CDR1 reads MGHDK; CDR2 reads SYGVNS. CDR3 protein: CASSKTGSFPYEQYF. CDR3 sequence (DNA): TGTGCCAGCAGTAAGACAGGGTCTTTTCCCTACGAGCAGTACTTC.

V gene TRBV6-1 combines with J gene TRBJ2-5; 7 bases map to TRBD1. With 5 bases clipped from V and 1 base from J, the junction kept 1 base outside the gene matches. Germline V CDR1 and CDR2: MNHNS, SASEGT. The CDR3 is 13 amino acids. This CDR3 reads CASSRDSQETQYF. The CDR3, as DNA: TGTGCCAGCAGTCGGGACAGCCAAGAGACCCAGTACTTC.

This clone showed up just a few times. This sequence joins TRBV30 and TRBJ1-6; possible D gene TRBD1, 5 bases. The CDR3 is 16 residues long. V was clipped by 1 base and J by 7 bases, with 17 bases between them. Germline V gene sequence: CDR1 GTSNPN, CDR2 SVGIG (reference sequence). The CDR3 nucleotides read TGTGCCTGGAGTGGGGCCCGGGACTTGCAAAATTCACCCCTCCACTTT. As protein: CAWSGARDLQNSPLHF.

This clone was recorded only once. CDR3 protein: CASTHLVGGENTEAFF. CDR3 DNA: TGTGCCAGCACCCACTTGGTTGGAGGCGAGAACACTGAAGCTTTCTTT. V usage is TRBV27 and J usage is TRBJ1-1, with D uncertain. CDR1 and CDR2 (germline): MNHEY, SMNVEV (reference sequence). The CDR3 is made up of 16 amino acids. V shed 7 bases and J shed 1 base, with 19 bases lying between them.

J is TRBJ2-3 and V is TRBV5-1, with D perhaps TRBD2 (6 bases). This CDR3 has 16 amino acids. CDR1 and CDR2 (germline): SGHRS, YFSETQ. The ends were cut back, 0 bases at V and 0 bases at J, with 11 bases in the middle. CDR3 in DNA: TGCGCCAGCAGCTTGGGGGGGACTTCTAGCACAGATACGCAGTATTTT. It is translated as CASSLGGTSSTDTQYF.

DNA for the CDR3: TGCGCCAGCAGCGCCCTACAGGATGCTGAAGCTTTCTTT. Translation: CASSALQDAEAFF. The chain carries TRBV5-1 and TRBJ1-1, with D perhaps matching TRBD1 (5 bases). Germline loops: CDR1 SGHRS, CDR2 YFSETQ. The CDR3 runs 13 residues. With 4 bases removed from V and 6 bases from J, the gap between germline ends came to 13 bases.

This clone came up a few times. This chain links TRBV5-1 with TRBJ2-7; D is possibly TRBD2 (5 bases). CDR3 length: 16 residues. In germline, CDR1 is SGHRS, CDR2 YFSETQ. The V end lost 0 bases, the J end lost 0 bases, and 13 bases lay between the germline ends. The CDR3 nucleotides are TGCGCCAGCAGCTTGGCCGAGGGTCTTAGCTCCTACGAGCAGTACTTC. Translated: CASSLAEGLSSYEQYF. Using reference TRBV5-1 and TRBJ2-7 for the parts outside the CDR3, the full variable domain is KAGVTQTPRYLIKTRGQQVTLSCSPISGHRSVSWYQQTPGQGLQFLFEYFSETQRNKGNFPGRFSGRQFSNSRSEMNVSTLELGDSALYLCASSLAEGLSSYEQYFGPGTRLTVT.

This clone was seen only once. The chain combines TRBV19 with TRBJ2-1; TRBD2 might be the D (5 bases). CDR3 length equals 15 residues. CDR1 is LNHDA, CDR2 SQIVND, per germline (reference sequence). The V and J ends lost 3 bases and 6 bases respectively, with 15 bases between them. The CDR3 spells CASSMMAGLRNEQFF. The CDR3 nucleotides read TGTGCCAGTAGTATGATGGCGGGTTTACGCAATGAGCAGTTCTTC.

V and J are TRBV7-9 and TRBJ2-7, with 8 bases aligning to TRBD1. Germline CDR1 SEHNR, CDR2 FQNEAQ (reference sequence). The CDR3 contains 15 residues. The ends lost 0 bases at V and 0 bases at J; junction bases unmatched: 1. Here the CDR3 reads CASSLAGQVSYEQYF. The CDR3, as DNA: TGTGCCAGCAGCTTAGCGGGACAGGTCTCCTACGAGCAGTACTTC.

This clone has only a few counts. DNA for the CDR3: TGTGCCAGCAGCCGCCGGGAGGGGGGGGATACGCAGTATTTT. Translation gives CASSRREGGDTQYF. This chain links TRBV9 with TRBJ2-3, with TRBD2 identical over 8 bases. The CDR3 has 14 amino acids. The ends lost 4 bases at V and 6 bases at J; junction bases unmatched: 7. Germline CDR1 SGDLS, CDR2 YYNGEE.

This rearrangement joins TRBV4-1 to TRBJ1-1; D possibly corresponds to TRBD1 (5 bases). Trimming took 4 bases from V and 11 from J, leaving 17 bases between them. CDR1 MGHRA and CDR2 YSYEKL come from the germline V gene. The CDR3 has 13 residues. CDR3 sequence reads: CASSPTQWRDAFF. The CDR3 DNA reads as TGCGCCAGCAGCCCGACTCAATGGCGGGACGCTTTCTTT.

CDR3 residues: CASRQSENTEAFF. As DNA, the CDR3 is TGCGCCAGCCGACAGAGCGAGAACACTGAAGCTTTCTTT. The V gene is TRBV5-1, the J gene TRBJ1-1; tentatively, D is TRBD1 (5 bases). Trimming stripped 7 bases from V and 1 base from J, with 11 bases between. The CDR3 is 13 amino acids. Germline V CDR1 and CDR2: SGHRS, YFSETQ.

V and J are TRBV10-3 and TRBJ1-1, with 7 bases lining up with TRBD1. This CDR3 region has 13 residues. V lost 10 bases, J lost 4 bases, and 9 bases stayed unmatched. CDR1 is ENHRY and CDR2 is SYGVKD in the germline V gene. CDR3 coding DNA: TGTGCCACCCGACAGGGAATGGGCACTGAAGCTTTCTTT. Residues: CATRQGMGTEAFF.